The clone carrying this TCR beta chain was seen only once. Its target is not known. The data belong to a study of vaccination effects on CD4 cells after COVID-19. Study-level results: The study, lacking early post-infection timepoints, had few convalescent patients.

Before sequencing took place, the ViraFEST assay used viral peptide pools to expand antigen-specific CD4+ T cells. The culture ran for about 11 days, and then CD4+ T cells were isolated. Each person got two doses of an mRNA SARS-CoV-2 vaccine, BNT162b2 or mRNA-1273. Among the vaccine recipients, none had a prior SARS-CoV-2 infection, and nucleocapsid antibodies were negative. The junction had 9 bases not matched to a gene; V was cut back by 4 bases and J by 8 bases. There are 16 residues in the CDR3. CDR1 and CDR2 from the germline V gene are SGHRS and YFSETQ. This table comes from immunoSEQ multiplex PCR, and its TCRdb copy is limited to in-frame clones, with some not included. The sample carries tens of thousands of clones, roughly 76% recorded once.

The origin of this receptor is a human donor who received a COVID-19 vaccine. Some clones in this sample may be carry-over from other donors' samples. The sample was CD4+ T cells from PBMCs cultured with SARS-CoV-2 spike peptides, taken after COVID-19 vaccination. The chain has TRBV5-1 and TRBJ2-2; TRBD2 matches at 12 bases. CDR3 DNA: TGCGCCAGCAGCGCGGGACTAGCGGGCCTCGGGGGGGAGCTGTTTTTT. Translated, it gives CASSAGLAGLGGELFF. The full variable domain, completed using reference TRBV5-1 and TRBJ2-2, is KAGVTQTPRYLIKTRGQQVTLSCSPISGHRSVSWYQQTPGQGLQFLFEYFSETQRNKGNFPGRFSGRQFSNSRSEMNVSTLELGDSALYLCASSAGLAGLGGELFFGEGSRLTVL.